This is a list of T cell receptor beta chains from one sample in a study of T cell responses to AZD1222 COVID-19 vaccine. The protocol was immunoSEQ multiplex PCR, while the TCRdb copy is restricted to in-frame clones and leaves out a portion. The data show 90,000 to 150,000 clones, roughly nine tenths seen once. Sequencing used peripheral blood, obtained on day 0 of AZD1222 vaccination. These receptors were collected from an adult in good health. CDR3s include the opening cysteine and the closing phenylalanine or tryptophan. D genes are given only for firm matches. Size tells how often a clone was seen (once, few, many) or the class of an expanded clone, and some rows leave it out.

size | J | D | V | DNA | CDR3
. | TRBJ2-5 | TRBD2 | TRBV5-1 | TGCGCCAGCAGCCCGGCCCTAGCGGGAGGGCGGTCGGCCCAGTACTTC | CASSPALAGGRSAQYF
. | TRBJ2-7 | . | TRBV14 | TGTGCCAGCAGCCAAGAACGCAGGACAGAAAGCTCCTACGAGCAGTACTTC | CASSQERRTESSYEQYF
. | TRBJ1-1 | . | TRBV28 | TGTGCCAGCAGTTTAAGGGTAAACACTGAAGCTTTCTTT | CASSLRVNTEAFF
. | TRBJ1-1 | . | TRBV5-1 | TGCGCCAGCAGCTTGAACCTGGGGAACACTGAAGCTTTCTTT | CASSLNLGNTEAFF
. | TRBJ2-1 | . | TRBV7-9 | TGTGCCAGCAGCTTAGGACTTCCTAATGAGCAGTTCTTC | CASSLGLPNEQFF
. | TRBJ2-5 | TRBD2 | TRBV7-2 | TGTGCCAGCAGCTTTCCTCGAGCGGGAGAGGGGGAGACCCAGTACTTC | CASSFPRAGEGETQYF
once | TRBJ2-7 | . | TRBV5-4 | TGTGCCAGCAGCTTGTCGGGATTCTACGAGCAGTACTTC | CASSLSGFYEQYF
. | TRBJ1-2 | . | TRBV19 | TGTGCCAGTAGTCAGGGGTTCGTGAGCTATGGCTACACCTTC | CASSQGFVSYGYTF
. | TRBJ2-1 | . | TRBV28 | TGTGCCAGCAGTCCGCCGCGGGCAGTCAATGAGCAGTTCTTC | CASSPPRAVNEQFF
. | TRBJ1-4 | . | TRBV3-1/TRBV3-2 | TGTGCCAGCAGCCAATGGGGTGAAAAACTGTTTTTT | CASSQWGEKLFF
. | TRBJ2-3 | TRBD2 | TRBV28 | TGTGCCAGCAGTCAAAGTAGACTAGCGGGTGGTTACACAGATACGCAGTATTTT | CASSQSRLAGGYTDTQYF